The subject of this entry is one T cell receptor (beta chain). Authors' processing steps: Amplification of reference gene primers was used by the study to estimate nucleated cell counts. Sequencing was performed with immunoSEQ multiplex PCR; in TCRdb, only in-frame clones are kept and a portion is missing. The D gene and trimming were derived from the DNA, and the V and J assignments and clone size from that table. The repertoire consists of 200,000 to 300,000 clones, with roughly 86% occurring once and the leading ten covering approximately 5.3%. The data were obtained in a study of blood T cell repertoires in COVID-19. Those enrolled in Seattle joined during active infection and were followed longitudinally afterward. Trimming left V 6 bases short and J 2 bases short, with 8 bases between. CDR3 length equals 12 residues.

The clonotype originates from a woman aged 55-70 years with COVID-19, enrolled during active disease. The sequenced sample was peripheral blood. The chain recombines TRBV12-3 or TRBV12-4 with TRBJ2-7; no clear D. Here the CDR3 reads CASSPVPYEQYF. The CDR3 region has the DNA TGTGCCAGCAGCCCCGTTCCCTACGAGCAGTACTTC.